This entry is about one TCR beta chain. TCRdb's copy holds only in-frame clones and misses some; the assay was immunoSEQ multiplex PCR. The table shows hundreds of thousands of clones, with 88% occurring only once. This CDR3 spans 14 amino acids. V lost 3 bases, J lost 3 bases, and 12 bases lay in between. CDR1 SNHLY and CDR2 FYNNEI come from the germline V gene. This entry comes from a study of blood T cell repertoires in COVID-19. The wider study: Sites in the United States, Italy and Spain provided acute and convalescent COVID-19 samples. The analysed material was cDNA or gDNA that came from T cells, B-cell-depleted T cells, or PBMCs.

The sequenced material came from peripheral blood. This sequence originates from a human donor in a cohort sampled during active COVID-19. The chain combines TRBV2 with TRBJ2-7; a weak D match, TRBD1 (6 bases). Here the CDR3 reads CASSDIVRGYEQYF. The DNA for the CDR3 is TGTGCCAGCAGTGATATAGTCAGGGGCTACGAGCAGTACTTC. The full variable domain, rest sourced from reference TRBV2 and TRBJ2-7, is EPEVTQTPSHQVTQMGQEVILRCVPISNHLYFYWYRQILGQKVEFLVSFYNNEISEKSEIFDDQFSVERPDGSNFTLKIRSTKLEDSAMYFCASSDIVRGYEQYFGPGTRLTVT.